The clone carrying this T cell receptor beta chain was seen ten or more times. The CDR3 contains 14 residues. Trimming took off 1 base at V and 8 bases at J, with 11 bases between the two ends. Germline CDR1 SGHVS, CDR2 FQNEAQ. This sample is drawn from a study of human T cells and chemical hapten exposure. Across the study: A mostly female patient group had alopecia areata, totalis or universalis.

TCRdb re-called the RACE reads with MiXCR, one entry per CDR3 protein. Among roughly 380,000 distinct CDR3 sequences, roughly 4.6% were seen once, and the ten largest hold 2.5% to 3%. Time point described: pre-sensitization, week 0. Treatment given: therapeutic diphenylcyclopropenone sensitization with weekly scalp DPC. Sample: whole blood, taken in connection with sensitization to the hapten diphenylcyclopropenone (DPC). This chain links TRBV7-8 with TRBJ1-4, with D perhaps TRBD1 (6 bases). This clonotype originated in a woman between 50 and 59 years old with alopecia areata. Some clones in this sample may be carry-over from other donors' samples. The CDR3 sequence: CASSLDRAREKLFF. CDR3 bases: TGTGCCAGCAGCTTAGACAGGGCAAGGGAAAAACTGTTTTTT.